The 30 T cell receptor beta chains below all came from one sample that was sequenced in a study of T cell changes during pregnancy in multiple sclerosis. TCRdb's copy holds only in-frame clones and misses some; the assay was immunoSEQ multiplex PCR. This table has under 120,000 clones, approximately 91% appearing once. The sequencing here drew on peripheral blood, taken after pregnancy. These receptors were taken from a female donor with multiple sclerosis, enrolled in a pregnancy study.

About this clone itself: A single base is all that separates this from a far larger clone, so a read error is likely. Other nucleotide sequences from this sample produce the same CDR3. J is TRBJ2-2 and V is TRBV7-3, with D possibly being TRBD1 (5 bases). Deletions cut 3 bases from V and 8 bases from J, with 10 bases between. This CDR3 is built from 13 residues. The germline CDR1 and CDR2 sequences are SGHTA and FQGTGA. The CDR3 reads CASSFAGQGELFF. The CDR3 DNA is TGTGCCAGCAGCTTTGCAGGGCAAGGGGAGCTGTTTTTT.

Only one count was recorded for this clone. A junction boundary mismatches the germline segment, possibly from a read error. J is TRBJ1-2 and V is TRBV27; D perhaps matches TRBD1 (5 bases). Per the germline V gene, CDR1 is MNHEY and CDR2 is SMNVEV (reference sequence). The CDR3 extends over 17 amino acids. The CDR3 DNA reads TGTGCCAGCAGTTTAAGGGCAGGTAAGGGGACTAAGTATGGCTACACCTTC. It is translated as CASSLRAGKGTKYGYTF.

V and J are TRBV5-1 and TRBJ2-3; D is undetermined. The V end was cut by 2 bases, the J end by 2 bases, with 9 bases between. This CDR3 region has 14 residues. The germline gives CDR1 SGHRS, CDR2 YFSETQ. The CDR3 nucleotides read TGCGCCAGCAGCTTTGGAGACCACACAGATACGCAGTATTTT. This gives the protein CASSFGDHTDTQYF.

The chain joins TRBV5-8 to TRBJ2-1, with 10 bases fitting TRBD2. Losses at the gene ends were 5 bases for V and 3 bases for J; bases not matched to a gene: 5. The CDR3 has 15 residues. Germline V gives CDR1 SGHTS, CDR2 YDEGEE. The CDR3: CASRPSGGYYNEQFF. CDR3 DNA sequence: TGTGCCAGCAGACCTAGCGGGGGTTACTACAATGAGCAGTTCTTC.

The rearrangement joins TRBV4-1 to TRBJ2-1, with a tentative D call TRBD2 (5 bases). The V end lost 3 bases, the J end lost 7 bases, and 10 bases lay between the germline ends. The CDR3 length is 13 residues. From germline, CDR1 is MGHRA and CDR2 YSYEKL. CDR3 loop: CASSQLVANEQFF. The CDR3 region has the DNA TGCGCCAGCAGCCAGTTGGTAGCGAATGAGCAGTTCTTC.

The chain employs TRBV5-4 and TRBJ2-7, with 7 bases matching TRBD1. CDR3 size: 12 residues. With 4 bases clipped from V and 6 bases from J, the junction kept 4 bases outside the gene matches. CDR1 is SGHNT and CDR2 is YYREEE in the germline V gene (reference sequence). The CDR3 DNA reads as TGTGCCAGCAGCCTGGACAGGACCGAGCAGTACTTC. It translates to CASSLDRTEQYF.

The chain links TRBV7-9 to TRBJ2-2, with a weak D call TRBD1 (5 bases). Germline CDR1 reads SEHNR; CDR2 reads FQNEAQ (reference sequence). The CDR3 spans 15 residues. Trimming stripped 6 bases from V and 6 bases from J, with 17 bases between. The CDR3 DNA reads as TGTGCCAGCAGAATAACGGCAGGGTCCGCCGGGGAGCTGTTTTTT. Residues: CASRITAGSAGELFF.

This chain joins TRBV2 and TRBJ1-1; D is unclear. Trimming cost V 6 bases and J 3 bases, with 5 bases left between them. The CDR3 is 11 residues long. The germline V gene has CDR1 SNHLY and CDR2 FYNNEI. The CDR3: CASREYTEAFF. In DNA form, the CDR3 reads TGTGCCAGCAGGGAGTACACTGAAGCTTTCTTT.

CDR3 coding DNA: TGTGCCAGCAGCCCCGGAGAGGGCAATCAGCCCCAGCATTTT. It specifies CASSPGEGNQPQHF. V and J are TRBV7-9 and TRBJ1-5; D is ambiguous. Germline V gives CDR1 SEHNR, CDR2 FQNEAQ (reference sequence). The CDR3 is 14 amino acids. Trimming pared 5 bases from V and 2 bases from J, leaving 10 bases between.

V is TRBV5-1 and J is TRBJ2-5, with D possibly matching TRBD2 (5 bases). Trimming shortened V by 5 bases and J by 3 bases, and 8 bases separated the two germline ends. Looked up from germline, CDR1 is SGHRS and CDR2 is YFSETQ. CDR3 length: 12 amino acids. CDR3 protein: CASSHGEETQYF. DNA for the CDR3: TGCGCCAGCAGTCACGGGGAAGAGACCCAGTACTTC. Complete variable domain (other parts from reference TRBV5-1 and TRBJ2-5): KAGVTQTPRYLIKTRGQQVTLSCSPISGHRSVSWYQQTPGQGLQFLFEYFSETQRNKGNFPGRFSGRQFSNSRSEMNVSTLELGDSALYLCASSHGEETQYFGPGTRLLVL.

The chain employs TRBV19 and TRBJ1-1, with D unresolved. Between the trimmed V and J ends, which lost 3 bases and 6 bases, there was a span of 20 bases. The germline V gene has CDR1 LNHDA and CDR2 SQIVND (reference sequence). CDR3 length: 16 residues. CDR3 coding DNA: TGTGCCAGTAGTATGGGCCCTTGGAGGACTAGGGCTGAAGCTTTCTTT. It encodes CASSMGPWRTRAEAFF.

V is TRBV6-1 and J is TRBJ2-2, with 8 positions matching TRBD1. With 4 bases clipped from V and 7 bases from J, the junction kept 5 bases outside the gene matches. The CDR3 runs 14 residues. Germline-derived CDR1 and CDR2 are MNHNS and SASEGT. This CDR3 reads CASSVTGAIGELFF. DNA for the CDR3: TGTGCCAGCAGTGTGACAGGGGCGATCGGGGAGCTGTTTTTT.

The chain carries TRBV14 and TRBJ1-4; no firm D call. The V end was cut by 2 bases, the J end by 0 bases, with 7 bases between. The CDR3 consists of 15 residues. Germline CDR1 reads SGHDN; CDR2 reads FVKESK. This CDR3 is CASSQFTATNEKLFF. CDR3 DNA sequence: TGTGCCAGCAGCCAATTCACGGCAACTAATGAAAAACTGTTTTTT.

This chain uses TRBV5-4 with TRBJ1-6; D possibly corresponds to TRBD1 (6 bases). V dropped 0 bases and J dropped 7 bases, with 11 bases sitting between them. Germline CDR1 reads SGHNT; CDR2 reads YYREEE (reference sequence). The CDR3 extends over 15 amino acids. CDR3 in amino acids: CASSLDSGTNSPLHF. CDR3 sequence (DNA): TGTGCCAGCAGCTTGGATAGCGGGACAAATTCACCCCTCCACTTT.

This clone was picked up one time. Here the CDR3 DNA reads TGTGCCAGCACCGGCCGGACAGGGAACACTGAAGCTTTCTTT. It codes for CASTGRTGNTEAFF. The J gene is TRBJ1-1, the V gene TRBV5-4, with 7 bases that match TRBD1. CDR1 is SGHNT, CDR2 YYREEE, per germline (reference sequence). After removal of 6 bases from V and 1 base from J, the junction contained 6 bases not matched to a gene. This CDR3 comprises 14 residues. Complete variable domain (other parts from reference TRBV5-4 and TRBJ1-1): ETGVTQSPTHLIKTRGQQVTLRCSSQSGHNTVSWYQQALGQGPQFIFQYYREEENGRGNFPPRFSGLQFPNYSSELNVNALELDDSALYLCASTGRTGNTEAFFGQGTRLTVV.

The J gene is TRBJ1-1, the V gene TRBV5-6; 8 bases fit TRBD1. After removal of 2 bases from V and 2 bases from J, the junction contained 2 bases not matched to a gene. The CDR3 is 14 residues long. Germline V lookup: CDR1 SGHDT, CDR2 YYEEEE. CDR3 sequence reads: CASSLGTGNTEAFF. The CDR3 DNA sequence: TGTGCCAGCAGCTTAGGGACAGGTAACACTGAAGCTTTCTTT.

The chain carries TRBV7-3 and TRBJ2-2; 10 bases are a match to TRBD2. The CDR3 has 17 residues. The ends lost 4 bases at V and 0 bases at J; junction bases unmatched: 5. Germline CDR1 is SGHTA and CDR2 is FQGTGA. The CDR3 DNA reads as TGTGCCAGCAGCTCTCGAGCGGGGGGGCCGAACACCGGGGAGCTGTTTTTT. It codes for CASSSRAGGPNTGELFF. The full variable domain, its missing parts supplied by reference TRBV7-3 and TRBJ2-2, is GAGVSQTPSNKVTEKGKYVELRCDPISGHTALYWYRQSLGQGPEFLIYFQGTGAADDSGLPNDRFFAVRPEGSVSTLKIQRTERGDSAVYLCASSSRAGGPNTGELFFGEGSRLTVL.

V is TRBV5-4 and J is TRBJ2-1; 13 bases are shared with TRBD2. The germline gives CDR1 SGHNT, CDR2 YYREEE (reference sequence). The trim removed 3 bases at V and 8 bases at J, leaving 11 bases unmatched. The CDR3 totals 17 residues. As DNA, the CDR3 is TGTGCCAGCAGCTCCACTAGCGGGGGGGGGAAATTAGATGAGCAGTTCTTC. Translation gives CASSSTSGGGKLDEQFF.

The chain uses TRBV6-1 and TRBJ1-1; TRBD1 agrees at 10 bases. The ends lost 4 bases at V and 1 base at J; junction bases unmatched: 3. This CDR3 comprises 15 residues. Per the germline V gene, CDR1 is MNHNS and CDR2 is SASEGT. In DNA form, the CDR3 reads TGTGCCAGCAGTGCGAGACAGGGGGCGAACACTGAAGCTTTCTTT. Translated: CASSARQGANTEAFF.

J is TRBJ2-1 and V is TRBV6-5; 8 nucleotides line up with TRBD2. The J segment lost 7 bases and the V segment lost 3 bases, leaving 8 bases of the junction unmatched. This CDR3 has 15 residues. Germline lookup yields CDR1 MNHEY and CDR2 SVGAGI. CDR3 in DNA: TGTGCCAGCAGTTATAACGGGGGGGCCGGAAATGAGCAGTTCTTC. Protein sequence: CASSYNGGAGNEQFF.

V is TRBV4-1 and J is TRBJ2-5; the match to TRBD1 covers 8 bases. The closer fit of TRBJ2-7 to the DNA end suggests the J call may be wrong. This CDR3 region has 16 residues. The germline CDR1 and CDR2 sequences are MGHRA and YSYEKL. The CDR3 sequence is CASSQDGQGMSYEQYF. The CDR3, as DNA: TGCGCCAGCAGCCAAGACGGACAGGGAATGTCCTACGAGCAGTACTTC.

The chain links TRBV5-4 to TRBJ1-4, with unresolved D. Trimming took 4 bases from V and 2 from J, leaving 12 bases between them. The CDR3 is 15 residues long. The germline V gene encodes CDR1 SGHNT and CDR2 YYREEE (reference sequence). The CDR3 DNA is TGTGCCAGCAGCCTCCTCGGTTCCACTAATGAAAAACTGTTTTTT. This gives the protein CASSLLGSTNEKLFF. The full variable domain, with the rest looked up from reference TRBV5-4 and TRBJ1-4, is ETGVTQSPTHLIKTRGQQVTLRCSSQSGHNTVSWYQQALGQGPQFIFQYYREEENGRGNFPPRFSGLQFPNYSSELNVNALELDDSALYLCASSLLGSTNEKLFFGSGTQLSVL.

CDR3 amino acids: CASSLVALTGGDSPLHF. The DNA for the CDR3 is TGTGCCAGCAGCTTAGTGGCCCTGACAGGGGGGGATTCACCCCTCCACTTT. The chain carries TRBV7-9 and TRBJ1-6, with 9 bases aligning to TRBD1. J was trimmed by 8 bases and V by 1 base; bases with no gene match: 9. Germline CDR1 SEHNR, CDR2 FQNEAQ (reference sequence). This CDR3 has 17 residues.

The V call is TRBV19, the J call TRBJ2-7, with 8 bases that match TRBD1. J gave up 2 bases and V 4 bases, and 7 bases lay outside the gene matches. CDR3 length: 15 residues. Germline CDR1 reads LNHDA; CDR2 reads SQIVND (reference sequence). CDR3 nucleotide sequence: TGTGCCAGTAGTACTTCGACAGGGGCCACCTACGAGCAGTACTTC. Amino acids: CASSTSTGATYEQYF.

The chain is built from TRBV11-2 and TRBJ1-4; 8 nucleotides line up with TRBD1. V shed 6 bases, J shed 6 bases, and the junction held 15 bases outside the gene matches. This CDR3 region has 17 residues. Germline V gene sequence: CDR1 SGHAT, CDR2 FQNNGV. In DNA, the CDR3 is TGTGCCAGCAGACTCGCGGGCAGGGGGCAAGGACATGAAAAACTGTTTTTT. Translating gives CASRLAGRGQGHEKLFF.

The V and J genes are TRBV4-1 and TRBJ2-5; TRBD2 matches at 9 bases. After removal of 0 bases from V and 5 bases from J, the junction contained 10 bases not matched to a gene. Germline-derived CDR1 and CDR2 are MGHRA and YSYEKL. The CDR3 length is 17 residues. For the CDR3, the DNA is TGCGCCAGCAGCCAAGATCGCAGCGGGGGGCCTTTTGAGACCCAGTACTTC. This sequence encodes CASSQDRSGGPFETQYF.

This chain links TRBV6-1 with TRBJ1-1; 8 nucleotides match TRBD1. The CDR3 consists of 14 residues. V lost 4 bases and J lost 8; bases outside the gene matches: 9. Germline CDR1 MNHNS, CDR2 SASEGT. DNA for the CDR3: TGTGCCAGCAGTGGCCCGGACAGGGTCAGCGAAGCTTTCTTT. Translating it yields CASSGPDRVSEAFF.

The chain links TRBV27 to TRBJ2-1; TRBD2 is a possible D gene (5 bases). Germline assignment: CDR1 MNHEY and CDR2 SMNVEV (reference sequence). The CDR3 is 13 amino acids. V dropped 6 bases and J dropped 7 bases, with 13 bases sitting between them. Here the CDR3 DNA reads TGTGCCAGCAGCTCCCCCCGGGAAAATGAGCAGTTCTTC. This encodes CASSSPRENEQFF.

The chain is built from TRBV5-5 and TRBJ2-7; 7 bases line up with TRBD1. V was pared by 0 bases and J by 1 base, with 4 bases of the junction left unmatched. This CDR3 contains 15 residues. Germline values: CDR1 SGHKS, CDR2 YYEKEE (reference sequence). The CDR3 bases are TGTGCCAGCAGCTTGGACAGGGGCAGGTCCTACGAGCAGTACTTC. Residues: CASSLDRGRSYEQYF.

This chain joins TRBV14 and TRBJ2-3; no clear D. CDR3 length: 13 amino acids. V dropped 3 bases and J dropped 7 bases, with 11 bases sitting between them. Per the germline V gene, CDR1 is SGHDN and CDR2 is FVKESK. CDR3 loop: CASSQVGPNTQYF. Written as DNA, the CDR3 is TGTGCCAGCAGCCAGGTGGGCCCGAATACGCAGTATTTT. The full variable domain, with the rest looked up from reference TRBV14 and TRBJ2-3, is EAGVTQFPSHSVIEKGQTVTLRCDPISGHDNLYWYRRVMGKEIKFLLHFVKESKQDESGMPNNRFLAERTGGTYSTLKVQPAELEDSGVYFCASSQVGPNTQYFGPGTRLTVL.